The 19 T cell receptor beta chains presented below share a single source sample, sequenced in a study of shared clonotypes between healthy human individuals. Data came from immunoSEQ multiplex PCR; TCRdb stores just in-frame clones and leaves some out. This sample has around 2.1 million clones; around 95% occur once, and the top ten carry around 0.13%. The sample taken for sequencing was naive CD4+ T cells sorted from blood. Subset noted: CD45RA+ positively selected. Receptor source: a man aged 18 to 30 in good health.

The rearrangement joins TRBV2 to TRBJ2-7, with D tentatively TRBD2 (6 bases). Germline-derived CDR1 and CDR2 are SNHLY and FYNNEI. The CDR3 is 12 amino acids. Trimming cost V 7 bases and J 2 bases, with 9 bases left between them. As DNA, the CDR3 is TGTGCCAGCAAGTCGGGGGCCTACGAGCAGTACTTC. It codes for CASKSGAYEQYF. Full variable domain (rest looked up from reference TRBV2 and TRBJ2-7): EPEVTQTPSHQVTQMGQEVILRCVPISNHLYFYWYRQILGQKVEFLVSFYNNEISEKSEIFDDQFSVERPDGSNFTLKIRSTKLEDSAMYFCASKSGAYEQYFGPGTRLTVT.

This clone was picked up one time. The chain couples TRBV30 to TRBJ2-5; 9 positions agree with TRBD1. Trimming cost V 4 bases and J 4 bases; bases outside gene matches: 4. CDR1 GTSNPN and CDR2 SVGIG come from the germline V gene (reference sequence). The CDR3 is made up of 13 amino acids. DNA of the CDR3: TGTGCCTGGAATCGACAGGGGGGAGAGACCCAGTACTTC. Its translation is CAWNRQGGETQYF.

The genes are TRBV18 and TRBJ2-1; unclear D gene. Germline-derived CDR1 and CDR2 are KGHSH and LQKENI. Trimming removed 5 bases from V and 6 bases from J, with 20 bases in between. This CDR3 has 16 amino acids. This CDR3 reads CASSAVGMNQANEQFF. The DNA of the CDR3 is TGTGCCAGCTCAGCCGTGGGAATGAACCAGGCCAATGAGCAGTTCTTC.

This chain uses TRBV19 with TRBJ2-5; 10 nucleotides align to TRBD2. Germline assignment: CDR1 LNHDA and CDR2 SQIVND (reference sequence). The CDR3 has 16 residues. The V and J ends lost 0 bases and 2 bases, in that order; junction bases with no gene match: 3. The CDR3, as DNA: TGTGCCAGTAGTATAGATGAGCGGGGGGGGCAAGAGACCCAGTACTTC. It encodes CASSIDERGGQETQYF. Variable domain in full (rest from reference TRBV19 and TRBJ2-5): DGGITQSPKYLFRKEGQNVTLSCEQNLNHDAMYWYRQDPGQGLRLIYYSQIVNDFQKGDIAEGYSVSREKKESFPLTVTSAQKNPTAFYLCASSIDERGGQETQYFGPGTRLLVL.

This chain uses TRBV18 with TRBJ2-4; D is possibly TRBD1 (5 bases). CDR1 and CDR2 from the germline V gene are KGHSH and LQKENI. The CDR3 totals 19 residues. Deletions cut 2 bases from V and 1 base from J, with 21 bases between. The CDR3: CASSPYTQNPGLAKNIQYF. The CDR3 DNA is TGTGCCAGCTCACCATATACCCAAAACCCAGGGTTGGCCAAAAACATTCAGTACTTC.

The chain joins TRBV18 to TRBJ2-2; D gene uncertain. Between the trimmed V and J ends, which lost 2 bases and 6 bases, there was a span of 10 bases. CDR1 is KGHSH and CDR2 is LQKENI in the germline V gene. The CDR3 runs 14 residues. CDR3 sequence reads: CASSPNSAPGELFF. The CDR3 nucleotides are TGTGCCAGCTCACCAAATTCGGCACCCGGGGAGCTGTTTTTT.

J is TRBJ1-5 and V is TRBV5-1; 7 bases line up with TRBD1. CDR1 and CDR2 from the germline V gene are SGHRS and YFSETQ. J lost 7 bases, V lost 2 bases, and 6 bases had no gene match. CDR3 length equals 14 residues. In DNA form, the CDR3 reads TGCGCCAGCAGCTTTGGACAGGCCGGACAGCCCCAGCATTTT. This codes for CASSFGQAGQPQHF.

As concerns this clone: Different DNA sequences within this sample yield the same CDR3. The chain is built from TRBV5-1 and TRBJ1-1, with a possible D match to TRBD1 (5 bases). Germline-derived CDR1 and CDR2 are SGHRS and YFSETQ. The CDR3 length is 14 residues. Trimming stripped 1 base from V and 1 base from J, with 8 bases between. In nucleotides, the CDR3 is TGCGCCAGCAGCTTGAGTACAGGGAACACTGAAGCTTTCTTT. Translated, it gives CASSLSTGNTEAFF.

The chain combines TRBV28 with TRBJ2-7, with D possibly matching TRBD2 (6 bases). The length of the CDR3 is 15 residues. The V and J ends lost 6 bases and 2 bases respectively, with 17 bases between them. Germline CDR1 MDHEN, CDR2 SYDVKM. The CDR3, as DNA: TGTGCCAGCAGCGCGGCGGGGTCGAAAGCCTACGAGCAGTACTTC. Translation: CASSAAGSKAYEQYF.

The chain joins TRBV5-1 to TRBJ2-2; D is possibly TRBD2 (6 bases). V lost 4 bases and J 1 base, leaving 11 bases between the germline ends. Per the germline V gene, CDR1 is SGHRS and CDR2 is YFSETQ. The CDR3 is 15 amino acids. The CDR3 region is CASSTDSGNTGELFF. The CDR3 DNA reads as TGCGCCAGCAGCACGGATAGCGGGAACACCGGGGAGCTGTTTTTT.

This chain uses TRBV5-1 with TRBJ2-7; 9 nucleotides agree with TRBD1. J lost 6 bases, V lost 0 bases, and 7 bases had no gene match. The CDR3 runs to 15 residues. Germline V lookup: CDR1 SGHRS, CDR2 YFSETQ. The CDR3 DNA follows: TGCGCCAGCAGCTTGGAAGGGACAGGGTATTCCGAGCAGTACTTC. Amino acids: CASSLEGTGYSEQYF. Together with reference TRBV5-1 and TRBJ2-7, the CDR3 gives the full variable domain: KAGVTQTPRYLIKTRGQQVTLSCSPISGHRSVSWYQQTPGQGLQFLFEYFSETQRNKGNFPGRFSGRQFSNSRSEMNVSTLELGDSALYLCASSLEGTGYSEQYFGPGTRLTVT.

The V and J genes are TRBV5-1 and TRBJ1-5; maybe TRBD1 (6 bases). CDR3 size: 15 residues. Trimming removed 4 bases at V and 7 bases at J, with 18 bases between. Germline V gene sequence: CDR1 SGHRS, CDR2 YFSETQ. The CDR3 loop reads CASSPGAVDRQPQHF. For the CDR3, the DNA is TGCGCCAGCAGCCCGGGGGCAGTCGATAGGCAGCCCCAGCATTTT.

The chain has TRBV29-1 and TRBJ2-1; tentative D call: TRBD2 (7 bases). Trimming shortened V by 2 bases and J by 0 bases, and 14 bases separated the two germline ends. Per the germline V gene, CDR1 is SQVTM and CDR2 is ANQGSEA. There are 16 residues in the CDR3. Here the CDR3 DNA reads TGCAGCGTTGAACTAGCGGAGGGGGGCTCCTACAATGAGCAGTTCTTC. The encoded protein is CSVELAEGGSYNEQFF.

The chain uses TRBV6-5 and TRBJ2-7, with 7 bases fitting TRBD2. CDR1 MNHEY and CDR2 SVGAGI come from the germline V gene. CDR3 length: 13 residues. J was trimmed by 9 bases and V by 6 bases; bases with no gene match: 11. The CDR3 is CASSSPGEGRQYF. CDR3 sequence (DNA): TGTGCCAGCAGCTCCCCTGGGGAGGGGAGGCAGTACTTC.

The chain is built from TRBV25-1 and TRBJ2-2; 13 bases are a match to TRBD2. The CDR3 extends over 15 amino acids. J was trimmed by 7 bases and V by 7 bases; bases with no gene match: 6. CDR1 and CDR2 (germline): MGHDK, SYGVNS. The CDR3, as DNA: TGTGCCAGCACGCGGACTAGCGGGGGTTACGGGGAGCTGTTTTTT. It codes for CASTRTSGGYGELFF.

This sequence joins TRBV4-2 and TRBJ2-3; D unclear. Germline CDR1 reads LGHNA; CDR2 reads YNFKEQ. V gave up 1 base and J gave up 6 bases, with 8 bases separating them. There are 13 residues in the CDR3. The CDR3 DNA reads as TGTGCCAGCAGCCAAGGTTTTTACGATACGCAGTATTTT. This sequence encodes CASSQGFYDTQYF.

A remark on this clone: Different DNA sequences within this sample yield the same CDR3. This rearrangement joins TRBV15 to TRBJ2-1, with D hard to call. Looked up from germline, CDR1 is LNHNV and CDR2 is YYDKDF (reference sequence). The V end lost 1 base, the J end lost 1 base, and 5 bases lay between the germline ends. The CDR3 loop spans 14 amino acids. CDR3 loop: CATSRAGSYNEQFF. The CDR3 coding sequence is TGTGCCACCAGCAGAGCGGGTTCCTACAATGAGCAGTTCTTC.

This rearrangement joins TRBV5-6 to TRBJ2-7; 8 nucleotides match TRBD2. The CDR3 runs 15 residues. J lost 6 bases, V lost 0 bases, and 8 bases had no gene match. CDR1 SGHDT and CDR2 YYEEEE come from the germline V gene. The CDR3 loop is CASSLALAGHPEQYF. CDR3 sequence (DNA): TGTGCCAGCAGCTTGGCGCTAGCGGGTCACCCCGAGCAGTACTTC.

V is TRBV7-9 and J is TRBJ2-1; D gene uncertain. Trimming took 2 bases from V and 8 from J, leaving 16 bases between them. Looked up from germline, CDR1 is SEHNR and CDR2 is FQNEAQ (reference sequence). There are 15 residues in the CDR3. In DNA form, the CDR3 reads TGTGCCAGCAGCTTATCAAGGACCGCAGGCGATGAGCAGTTCTTC. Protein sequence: CASSLSRTAGDEQFF.